These 24 T cell receptor beta chains came from one sample sequenced in a study of T-cell reconstitution after alpha-beta-depleted transplantation in children. Construction of the TCRbeta library involved unique molecular identifiers. From the PCR reads, TCRdb called clonotypes with MiXCR, one entry per CDR3 protein. The sample holds roughly 300,000 distinct CDR3 sequences, nearly 10% seen once. The starting material was PBMCs from the stem cell graft donor, obtained from the stem cell graft. The receptors were gathered from a human donor who donated a stem cell graft to a child with SCID.

The chain combines TRBV14 with TRBJ1-1; 9 positions match TRBD1. The CDR3 sequence is 15 residues long. Germline V gene data show CDR1 as SGHDN and CDR2 as FVKESK. J lost 1 base, V lost 4 bases, and 4 bases had no gene match. CDR3 amino acids: CASSLWTGANTEAFF. The CDR3 nucleotides are TGTGCCAGCAGCCTTTGGACAGGGGCGAACACTGAAGCTTTCTTT.

This clonotype was picked up a small number of times. In DNA, the CDR3 is TGTGCCAGCAGCTCGCAGACTAGCACAGATACGCAGTATTTT. It translates to CASSSQTSTDTQYF. The chain carries TRBV7-6 and TRBJ2-3; D call uncertain. Trimming stripped 4 bases from V and 0 bases from J, with 8 bases between. The CDR3 extends over 14 amino acids. Germline V gene data show CDR1 as SGHVS and CDR2 as FNYEAQ.

This clonotype has only a few counts. The J gene is TRBJ2-3, the V gene TRBV5-1; maybe TRBD1 (6 bases). Germline lookup yields CDR1 SGHRS and CDR2 YFSETQ. This CDR3 contains 13 residues. CDR3 amino acids: CASGQGGRDTQYF. The CDR3 DNA is TGCGCAAGCGGCCAAGGGGGTCGAGATACGCAGTATTTT.

The rearrangement links TRBV10-3 to TRBJ2-3; D ambiguous. The germline CDR1 and CDR2 sequences are ENHRY and SYGVKD. Trimming cost V 6 bases and J 9 bases, with 19 bases left between them. This CDR3 region has 14 residues. CDR3 DNA sequence: TGTGCCATCAGATGGACGGAAGAAAGTCGAACGCAGTATTTT. It is translated as CAIRWTEESRTQYF.

The V call is TRBV7-8, the J call TRBJ1-5; D unresolved. There are 14 residues in the CDR3. Trimming left V 4 bases short and J 0 bases short, with 7 bases between. Germline V gene data show CDR1 as SGHVS and CDR2 as FQNEAQ. CDR3 DNA sequence: TGTGCCAGCAGCTCCGACTTTAGCAATCAGCCCCAGCATTTT. Its translation is CASSSDFSNQPQHF. Full variable domain (outside the CDR3, taken from reference TRBV7-8 and TRBJ1-5): GAGVSQSPRYKVAKRGQDVALRCDPISGHVSLFWYQQALGQGPEFLTYFQNEAQLDKSGLPSDRFFAERPEGSVSTLKIQRTQQEDSAVYLCASSSDFSNQPQHFGDGTRLSIL.

This clonotype has only a few counts. The V and J genes are TRBV12-3 or TRBV12-4 and TRBJ2-3; 7 bases agree with TRBD1. CDR3 length: 16 residues. After removal of 5 bases from V and 2 bases from J, the junction contained 10 bases not matched to a gene. DNA for the CDR3: TGTGCCAGCAGTCCGAGGGACAGCTATGTCACAGATACGCAGTATTTT. Its translation: CASSPRDSYVTDTQYF.

The chain joins TRBV6-5 to TRBJ2-5, with 7 bases lining up with TRBD1. In germline, CDR1 is MNHEY, CDR2 SVGAGI. CDR3 size: 14 residues. J lost 2 bases, V lost 4 bases, and 4 bases had no gene match. The CDR3 DNA is TGTGCCAGCAGTTCTTTGACAGGGCAAGAGACCCAGTACTTC. Translation gives CASSSLTGQETQYF.

The chain recombines TRBV20-1 with TRBJ2-3, with 7 bases identical to TRBD2. Trimming took 6 bases from V and 1 from J; bases not matched to a gene: 7. The CDR3 extends over 14 amino acids. The germline CDR1 and CDR2 sequences are DFQATT and SNEGSKA (reference sequence). The CDR3, as DNA: TGCAGTGCGTTGACCAGCGGGGGCACAGATACGCAGTATTTT. Its protein product is CSALTSGGTDTQYF.

The chain uses TRBV5-6 and TRBJ2-5, with D perhaps matching TRBD1 (5 bases). Germline lookup yields CDR1 SGHDT and CDR2 YYEEEE. CDR3 size: 14 residues. The V and J ends lost 4 bases and 4 bases respectively, with 14 bases between them. The CDR3 protein is CASSAAGFPETQYF. Here the CDR3 DNA reads TGTGCCAGCAGCGCCGCAGGGTTTCCAGAGACCCAGTACTTC.

This clonotype was seen ten or more times. DNA for the CDR3: TGTGCCAGCAGTTTGGGGGTCGGGGAGCTGTTTTTT. Protein: CASSLGVGELFF. This chain uses TRBV12-3 or TRBV12-4 with TRBJ2-2; tentatively, D is TRBD1 or TRBD2 (5 bases each). The V gene lost 3 bases and the J gene lost 7 bases, with 6 bases spanning the gap. The CDR3 has 12 amino acids.

This chain joins TRBV7-9 and TRBJ1-4; 10 bases are shared with TRBD1. The germline CDR1 and CDR2 sequences are SEHNR and FQNEAQ (reference sequence). V was clipped by 5 bases and J by 5 bases; unmatched bases: 8. This CDR3 region has 16 residues. The CDR3 loop is CASSPRAGQGNEKLFF. CDR3 DNA sequence: TGTGCCAGCAGCCCCCGGGCGGGACAGGGGAATGAAAAACTGTTTTTT.

This sequence joins TRBV5-5 and TRBJ2-5, with 9 nucleotides matching TRBD1. This CDR3 comprises 15 residues. Germline values: CDR1 SGHKS, CDR2 YYEKEE (reference sequence). Trimming at V came to 0 bases and at J to 6 bases, leaving 6 bases not matched to a gene. CDR3 protein: CASSLEVTGGKTQYF. DNA of the CDR3: TGTGCCAGCAGCTTGGAGGTGACAGGGGGGAAGACCCAGTACTTC. The complete variable domain, with remaining parts taken from reference TRBV5-5 and TRBJ2-5, reads DAGVTQSPTHLIKTRGQQVTLRCSPISGHKSVSWYQQVLGQGPQFIFQYYEKEERGRGNFPDRFSARQFPNYSSELNVNALLLGDSALYLCASSLEVTGGKTQYFGPGTRLLVL.

The table lists this clonotype with a count of one. As the CDR3 is not closed by the conserved phenylalanine or tryptophan, this likely results from a read error. V and J are TRBV14 and TRBJ1-2, with TRBD1 matching over 7 bases. Germline CDR1 is SGHDN and CDR2 is FVKESK. The V segment lost 5 bases and the J segment 7 bases; nucleotides outside the gene matches: 10. CDR3 size: 14 residues. The CDR3 protein is CASSSGTALSGYTL. Here the CDR3 DNA reads TGTGCCAGCAGCTCAGGGACAGCGCTTTCTGGCTACACCCTC.

This clonotype was counted between two and nine times. The CDR3 reads CASSPRGPIDTQYF. In DNA form, the CDR3 reads TGTGCCAGCAGCCCGCGGGGGCCAATAGATACGCAGTATTTT. The chain recombines TRBV7-3 with TRBJ2-3; TRBD2 might be the D (7 bases). This CDR3 contains 14 residues. From germline, CDR1 is SGHTA and CDR2 FQGTGA. Trimming removed 5 bases from V and 5 bases from J, with 14 bases in between.

The CDR3 DNA sequence: TGTGCCAGCAGCCAGAGACTAGCGGGAACTCAAGAGACCCAGTACTTC. Translating gives CASSQRLAGTQETQYF. The J gene is TRBJ2-5, the V gene TRBV14; 11 bases map to TRBD2. From germline, CDR1 is SGHDN and CDR2 FVKESK. V dropped 3 bases and J dropped 2; count of bases not matched to a gene: 5. The CDR3 totals 16 residues.

This clonotype was observed many times. This chain links TRBV15 with TRBJ1-5; 8 bases are a match to TRBD1. Trimming cost V 1 base and J 6 bases; bases outside gene matches: 2. This CDR3 is 14 amino acids long. CDR1 and CDR2 from the germline V gene are LNHNV and YYDKDF (reference sequence). For the CDR3, the DNA is TGTGCCACCAGCAGAGGGACAGGGAGTCAGCCCCAGCATTTT. This sequence encodes CATSRGTGSQPQHF.

This clonotype was counted only a few times. The gene calls are TRBV29-1 and TRBJ2-5; 9 nucleotides match TRBD1. This CDR3 is built from 13 residues. J gave up 8 bases and V 3 bases, and 7 bases lay outside the gene matches. Germline CDR1 reads SQVTM; CDR2 reads ANQGSEA. Written as DNA, the CDR3 is TGCAGCGTTGAGACAGGGGGAAAGAGAACCCAGTACTTC. Its translation: CSVETGGKRTQYF.

The chain joins TRBV20-1 to TRBJ2-5, with D perhaps TRBD2 (5 bases). Per the germline V gene, CDR1 is DFQATT and CDR2 is SNEGSKA (reference sequence). Deletions cut 0 bases from V and 2 bases from J, with 7 bases between. This CDR3 comprises 13 residues. This CDR3 is CSARDTGQETQYF. CDR3 bases: TGCAGTGCTAGAGATACGGGACAAGAGACCCAGTACTTC.

This clonotype appeared many times. This chain joins TRBV12-3 or TRBV12-4 and TRBJ2-1, with 10 bases fitting TRBD2. V dropped 5 bases and J dropped 4; count of bases not matched to a gene: 5. The CDR3 consists of 15 residues. CDR3 coding DNA: TGTGCCAGCAGTCCGAGCGGGGGGGATTACAATGAGCAGTTCTTC. It translates to CASSPSGGDYNEQFF.

Only a few counts were recorded for this clonotype. The genes are TRBV7-6 and TRBJ2-5; D remains unclear. There are 15 residues in the CDR3. The germline V gene encodes CDR1 SGHVS and CDR2 FNYEAQ. V lost 0 bases to trimming and J lost 6 bases, with 14 bases between them. CDR3 DNA: TGTGCCAGCAGCTTAGCGCAGGCTAGAGCCCAGACCCAGTACTTC. This gives the protein CASSLAQARAQTQYF.

This clonotype occurred many times. This chain joins TRBV20-1 and TRBJ1-6; D is uncertain. Trimming removed 0 bases at V and 7 bases at J, with 4 bases between. Germline CDR1 reads DFQATT; CDR2 reads SNEGSKA (reference sequence). The CDR3 is 12 amino acids. CDR3 DNA: TGCAGTGCTAGAGACGGGAATTCACCCCTCCACTTT. It encodes CSARDGNSPLHF.

This sequence joins TRBV14 and TRBJ2-5; D unresolved. V gave up 4 bases and J gave up 4 bases, with 16 bases separating them. The CDR3 contains 15 residues. The germline V gene has CDR1 SGHDN and CDR2 FVKESK. The CDR3 loop reads CASSPATPVGETQYF. CDR3 nucleotides: TGTGCCAGCAGCCCCGCCACGCCGGTGGGAGAGACCCAGTACTTC. The whole variable domain, remainder taken from reference TRBV14 and TRBJ2-5, is EAGVTQFPSHSVIEKGQTVTLRCDPISGHDNLYWYRRVMGKEIKFLLHFVKESKQDESGMPNNRFLAERTGGTYSTLKVQPAELEDSGVYFCASSPATPVGETQYFGPGTRLLVL.

This clonotype occurred once. An end of the junction differs from the germline gene, which may be a read error. This chain's CDR3 is CCARDTTNYGYTF. Written as DNA, the CDR3 is TGCTGTGCTAGAGACACTACTAACTATGGCTACACCTTC. This chain connects TRBV20-1 to TRBJ1-2; D is undetermined. This CDR3 is 13 amino acids long. The germline V gene encodes CDR1 DFQATT and CDR2 SNEGSKA (reference sequence).

This clonotype was seen only a few times. The chain carries TRBV6-1 and TRBJ2-2; D gene uncertain. V was cut by 6 bases and J by 3 bases, with 11 bases left in between. The CDR3 has 14 residues. Germline V gene data show CDR1 as MNHNS and CDR2 as SASEGT. DNA of the CDR3: TGTGCCAGCAGCCGCGGACGGCACACCGGGGAGCTGTTTTTT. Residues: CASSRGRHTGELFF.